A single sample is the source of the 11 T cell receptor beta chains below, sequenced in a study of Ad26.COV2.S vaccination and SARS-CoV-2 variants. Sample treatment: roughly 18 received Ad26.COV2.S at low or high dose, single or two shots; about 5 received placebo; per-sample allocation not given. Collection of samples fell on day 63 after the first vaccine or placebo injection. TCRdb's table, derived via immunoSEQ multiplex PCR, lists solely in-frame clones and lacks some. The sample has roughly 350,000 clones, more than 85% seen once. Specimen: peripheral blood, collected in a trial of Ad26.COV2.S vaccine versus placebo. These receptors were collected from a person between 18 and 60 years old who received the Ad26.COV2.S COVID-19 vaccine or a placebo.

V and J are TRBV5-4 and TRBJ1-4; a possible D gene is TRBD1 (5 bases). The CDR3 runs 16 residues. Germline values: CDR1 SGHNT, CDR2 YYREEE (reference sequence). Trimming shortened V by 1 base and J by 4 bases, and 14 bases separated the two germline ends. The CDR3 sequence is CASSLQQGMVNEKLFF. CDR3 nucleotide sequence: TGTGCCAGCAGCTTGCAGCAGGGAATGGTTAATGAAAAACTGTTTTTT.

The CDR3 loop reads CASSVVAAVSPEAFF. For the CDR3, the DNA is TGTGCCAGCAGCGTGGTAGCGGCAGTATCCCCTGAAGCTTTCTTT. The chain uses TRBV9 and TRBJ1-1; no firm D call. The germline CDR1 and CDR2 sequences are SGDLS and YYNGEE. CDR3 length: 15 residues. V dropped 2 bases and J dropped 6 bases, with 17 bases sitting between them.

The V call is TRBV7-3, the J call TRBJ2-2; D perhaps matches TRBD2 (6 bases). CDR3 length: 14 amino acids. V lost 3 bases and J 7 bases, leaving 12 bases between the germline ends. The germline V gene has CDR1 SGHTA and CDR2 FQGTGA. CDR3 nucleotides: TGTGCCAGCAGCTTTGGCGGGGATGGCGGGGAGCTGTTTTTT. Its translation is CASSFGGDGGELFF.

The chain uses TRBV11-2 and TRBJ1-5, with TRBD1 matching over 8 bases. The CDR3 is 13 amino acids. Per germline, CDR1 SGHAT and CDR2 FQNNGV. V shed 4 bases, J shed 8 bases, and the junction held 4 bases outside the gene matches. The CDR3 protein is CASSSDRGEPQHF. The CDR3 DNA sequence: TGTGCCAGCAGCTCTGACAGGGGTGAGCCCCAGCATTTT.

A few counts support this clone. This sequence joins TRBV4-1 and TRBJ2-7; tentatively, D is TRBD1 (6 bases). The ends were cut back, 2 bases at V and 3 bases at J, with 11 bases in the middle. Germline CDR1 MGHRA, CDR2 YSYEKL. There are 14 residues in the CDR3. The CDR3: CASSQNREYYEQYF. The DNA of the CDR3 is TGCGCCAGCAGCCAAAACAGGGAATACTACGAGCAGTACTTC.

This clone was seen only a few times. J is TRBJ1-5 and V is TRBV19; D might be TRBD1 (6 bases). The CDR3 consists of 15 residues. Germline values: CDR1 LNHDA, CDR2 SQIVND (reference sequence). Trimming stripped 6 bases from V and 3 bases from J, with 15 bases between. The CDR3 DNA reads TGTGCCAGTAGCAATGGAGGGGGAGACAATCAGCCCCAGCATTTT. Encoded protein: CASSNGGGDNQPQHF. The variable domain in full, with the rest retrieved from reference TRBV19 and TRBJ1-5, is DGGITQSPKYLFRKEGQNVTLSCEQNLNHDAMYWYRQDPGQGLRLIYYSQIVNDFQKGDIAEGYSVSREKKESFPLTVTSAQKNPTAFYLCASSNGGGDNQPQHFGDGTRLSIL.

The V call is TRBV7-9, the J call TRBJ2-1, with 9 positions matching TRBD1. Germline lookup yields CDR1 SEHNR and CDR2 FQNEAQ (reference sequence). With V trimmed by 7 bases and J by 9 bases, 16 bases remained unmatched. This CDR3 spans 16 amino acids. The CDR3 DNA sequence: TGTGCCAGCACCAAGTCTATGGGACAGGGTATCAGTGAGCAGTTCTTC. Its translation: CASTKSMGQGISEQFF.

The chain recombines TRBV7-9 with TRBJ2-7; no clear D. V was cut by 2 bases and J by 2 bases, with 10 bases left in between. This CDR3 has 14 amino acids. Germline V gene lookup returns CDR1 SEHNR and CDR2 FQNEAQ (reference sequence). This CDR3 reads CASSLSRVAYEQYF. Written as DNA, the CDR3 is TGTGCCAGCAGCTTATCCCGCGTCGCCTACGAGCAGTACTTC.

The rearrangement joins TRBV6-2 or TRBV6-3 to TRBJ1-5; TRBD1 is a possible D gene (5 bases). The CDR3 consists of 18 residues. Looked up from germline, CDR1 is MNHEY and CDR2 is SVGEGT. Trimming cost V 2 bases and J 8 bases, with 25 bases left between them. This chain's CDR3 is CASSYASHARVESKPQHF. CDR3 DNA: TGTGCCAGCAGTTACGCGTCCCATGCCAGGGTAGAATCGAAGCCCCAGCATTTT.

The chain couples TRBV20-1 to TRBJ1-5; 7 nucleotides line up with TRBD1. The CDR3 has 11 residues. The V gene end was trimmed by 6 bases and the J gene end by 11 bases; junction bases not matched to a gene: 7. The V gene's germline CDR1 is DFQATT and CDR2 SNEGSKA (reference sequence). The CDR3 DNA is TGCAGTGCATCCGACAGGGAAACCCAGCATTTT. It encodes CSASDRETQHF.

The chain carries TRBV7-9 and TRBJ2-3; TRBD2 agrees at 7 bases. Germline V lookup: CDR1 SEHNR, CDR2 FQNEAQ (reference sequence). The CDR3 totals 16 residues. V lost 5 bases and J lost 0; bases outside the gene matches: 8. The CDR3 DNA reads as TGTGCCAGCAGCCCCATCGGGGGGAGTAGCACAGATACGCAGTATTTT. This sequence encodes CASSPIGGSSTDTQYF.